These T cell receptor beta chains were read from a single sample in a study of T cell responses to AZD1222 COVID-19 vaccine. Here immunoSEQ multiplex PCR was the method, and the copy in TCRdb shows in-frame clones only, minus some. The data contain 100,000 to 150,000 clones, 91% of them singletons. The sample here was peripheral blood, taken on day 0 of AZD1222 vaccination. These receptors all stem from an adult in good health. CDR3s include the opening cysteine and the closing phenylalanine or tryptophan. Fields, in order: CDR3 DNA, CDR3 protein, V gene, clone size, D gene, J gene. The D gene is left open where the match is weak. Size is stated for part of the rows, as once, few or many counts, or as a class when the clone is expanded.

cdr3_nt: TGTGCCAGCAGTTTAGGCAGGGTCCCTGAAGCTTTCTTT
cdr3_aa: CASSLGRVPEAFF
v_call: TRBV12-3/TRBV12-4
clone_size: once
d_call: NA
j_call: TRBJ1-1

cdr3_nt: TGTGCCAGCAGCTCAAACAGGGGGCGTTCACCCCTCCACTTT
cdr3_aa: CASSSNRGRSPLHF
v_call: TRBV13
clone_size: NA
d_call: TRBD1
j_call: TRBJ1-6

cdr3_nt: TGTGCCAGCAGCCAAGAAGGATACAATGAGCAGTTCTTC
cdr3_aa: CASSQEGYNEQFF
v_call: TRBV14
clone_size: NA
d_call: NA
j_call: TRBJ2-1

cdr3_nt: TGTGCCAGCAGCTTAAGGGGGCCATATGGCTACACCTTC
cdr3_aa: CASSLRGPYGYTF
v_call: TRBV7-9
clone_size: once
d_call: TRBD1
j_call: TRBJ1-2

cdr3_nt: TGTGCCATCAGTCCGGGACCGGGGAACACTGAAGCTTTCTTT
cdr3_aa: CAISPGPGNTEAFF
v_call: TRBV10-3
clone_size: NA
d_call: NA
j_call: TRBJ1-1

cdr3_nt: TGTGCCAGCAGCCTTAGCGGGACGGGTTACGAGCAGTACTTC
cdr3_aa: CASSLSGTGYEQYF
v_call: TRBV3-1/TRBV3-2
clone_size: few
d_call: TRBD2
j_call: TRBJ2-7

cdr3_nt: TGCGCCAGCAGCTTCTTTACAGGGAATGAGCAGTACTTC
cdr3_aa: CASSFFTGNEQYF
v_call: TRBV5-1
clone_size: NA
d_call: NA
j_call: TRBJ2-7

cdr3_nt: TGTGCCAGCAGTTACTCCGCGAGCGGGATCCCCTACGAGCAGTACTTC
cdr3_aa: CASSYSASGIPYEQYF
v_call: TRBV6-2/TRBV6-3
clone_size: NA
d_call: TRBD2
j_call: TRBJ2-7

cdr3_nt: TGCGCCAGCAGAAGGAAGAGTTACGAGCAGTACTTC
cdr3_aa: CASRRKSYEQYF
v_call: TRBV5-1
clone_size: NA
d_call: NA
j_call: TRBJ2-7

cdr3_nt: TGCGCCAGCACCTTGACAGGAAGCACAGATACGCAGTATTTT
cdr3_aa: CASTLTGSTDTQYF
v_call: TRBV10-2
clone_size: NA
d_call: NA
j_call: TRBJ2-3

cdr3_nt: TGTGCCAGCAGCTTGGGTGGCGAGGACGAGCAGTACTTC
cdr3_aa: CASSLGGEDEQYF
v_call: TRBV5-6
clone_size: NA
d_call: NA
j_call: TRBJ2-7

cdr3_nt: TGTGCCAGTAGGGACCGGCTAGCGGGAGGTCCTTACGAGCAGTACTTC
cdr3_aa: CASRDRLAGGPYEQYF
v_call: TRBV19
clone_size: once
d_call: TRBD2
j_call: TRBJ2-7

cdr3_nt: TGCGCCAGCAGCCAAGATTTGGAGGCGCGGGGCTACACCTTC
cdr3_aa: CASSQDLEARGYTF
v_call: TRBV4-3
clone_size: NA
d_call: NA
j_call: TRBJ1-2

cdr3_nt: TGCAGTGCTAGTTCAGGGGTACCTCTTAGCAATCAGCCCCAGCATTTT
cdr3_aa: CSASSGVPLSNQPQHF
v_call: TRBV20-1
clone_size: few
d_call: NA
j_call: TRBJ1-5

cdr3_nt: TGTGCCAGCAGTTACCCTGTCGCAGGGTTTCTTTTGCGGGGCTACACCTTC
cdr3_aa: CASSYPVAGFLLRGYTF
v_call: TRBV6-2/TRBV6-3
clone_size: NA
d_call: NA
j_call: TRBJ1-2

cdr3_nt: TGTGCCAGCAGCAAGCGGGACTCATACCAAGAGACCCAGTACTTC
cdr3_aa: CASSKRDSYQETQYF
v_call: TRBV9
clone_size: NA
d_call: TRBD2
j_call: TRBJ2-5

cdr3_nt: TGCGCCAGCAGCATAGGACAGGGAGATCTAGCCAAAAACATTCAGTACTTC
cdr3_aa: CASSIGQGDLAKNIQYF
v_call: TRBV5-1
clone_size: NA
d_call: TRBD1
j_call: TRBJ2-4

cdr3_nt: TGTGCCAGCAGCCGCGCGGGACAGTTGAACACTGAAGCTTTCTTT
cdr3_aa: CASSRAGQLNTEAFF
v_call: TRBV3-1/TRBV3-2
clone_size: once
d_call: TRBD1
j_call: TRBJ1-1

cdr3_nt: TGTGCCAGCAGCGTTAGCCACAGGGAGGTCAATGAGCAGTTCTTC
cdr3_aa: CASSVSHREVNEQFF
v_call: TRBV9
clone_size: NA
d_call: NA
j_call: TRBJ2-1

cdr3_nt: TGTGCCAGCAGTGGGGATGGAAACACCATATATTTT
cdr3_aa: CASSGDGNTIYF
v_call: TRBV5-4
clone_size: once
d_call: NA
j_call: TRBJ1-3

cdr3_nt: TGTGCCAGCTCACCCCAGCGGACAGAAGCTTTCTTT
cdr3_aa: CASSPQRTEAFF
v_call: TRBV18
clone_size: NA
d_call: NA
j_call: TRBJ1-1

cdr3_nt: TGTGCCTGGGCCCTCGAGAGCGGGAAGCTTCAAGAGACCCAGTACTTC
cdr3_aa: CAWALESGKLQETQYF
v_call: TRBV30
clone_size: NA
d_call: TRBD2
j_call: TRBJ2-5

cdr3_nt: TGTGCCAGCAGTCAACAAGGCGGCACTGAAGCTTTCTTT
cdr3_aa: CASSQQGGTEAFF
v_call: TRBV11-2
clone_size: NA
d_call: NA
j_call: TRBJ1-1

cdr3_nt: TGTGCCAGCAGTCTTGGCCCGGGGAACACCGGGGAGCTGTTTTTT
cdr3_aa: CASSLGPGNTGELFF
v_call: TRBV5-4
clone_size: NA
d_call: NA
j_call: TRBJ2-2

cdr3_nt: TGTGCCAGCAGTTTGGACAGGCTGTGGTCCCAGTACTTC
cdr3_aa: CASSLDRLWSQYF
v_call: TRBV12-3/TRBV12-4
clone_size: NA
d_call: TRBD1
j_call: TRBJ2-5

cdr3_nt: TGTGCCAGCAGTGAACCCCGGGGGACTGGAAACACCATATATTTT
cdr3_aa: CASSEPRGTGNTIYF
v_call: TRBV2
clone_size: NA
d_call: NA
j_call: TRBJ1-3

cdr3_nt: TGTGCCAGCAGCACCTCCCGGGACGGCGGGGAGCTGTTTTTT
cdr3_aa: CASSTSRDGGELFF
v_call: TRBV9
clone_size: NA
d_call: NA
j_call: TRBJ2-2

cdr3_nt: TGTGCCAGCAGCGTACAGCCAGCGAACACTGAAGCTTTCTTT
cdr3_aa: CASSVQPANTEAFF
v_call: TRBV9
clone_size: NA
d_call: NA
j_call: TRBJ1-1

cdr3_nt: TGCGCCAGCAGCTTGGATACCTCGAATGAAAAACTGTTTTTT
cdr3_aa: CASSLDTSNEKLFF
v_call: TRBV5-1
clone_size: NA
d_call: NA
j_call: TRBJ1-4

cdr3_nt: TGTGCCAGTAGTACCGGACAGGGTTCCTACGAGCAGTACTTC
cdr3_aa: CASSTGQGSYEQYF
v_call: TRBV19
clone_size: NA
d_call: TRBD1
j_call: TRBJ2-7

cdr3_nt: TGTGCCAGCAGTTTGAAGGGGGCAGGGGGCAATCAGCCCCAGCATTTT
cdr3_aa: CASSLKGAGGNQPQHF
v_call: TRBV6-5
clone_size: NA
d_call: TRBD1
j_call: TRBJ1-5

cdr3_nt: TGTGCCAGCAGTGAAGCGGCAGAAAACTACGAGCAGTACTTC
cdr3_aa: CASSEAAENYEQYF
v_call: TRBV6-1
clone_size: few
d_call: NA
j_call: TRBJ2-7

cdr3_nt: TGTGCCAGCAGCTCGGGGGGGACAGGGCTGCAGTACTTC
cdr3_aa: CASSSGGTGLQYF
v_call: TRBV7-3
clone_size: NA
d_call: NA
j_call: TRBJ2-7

cdr3_nt: TGTGCCTGGAGTCCCGGACACACTAACTATGGCTACACCTTC
cdr3_aa: CAWSPGHTNYGYTF
v_call: TRBV30
clone_size: NA
d_call: NA
j_call: TRBJ1-2

cdr3_nt: TGTGCCATTTGCGGTCGATCCTACAATGAGCAGTTCTTC
cdr3_aa: CAICGRSYNEQFF
v_call: TRBV7-9
clone_size: NA
d_call: NA
j_call: TRBJ2-1

cdr3_nt: TGTGCCAGCAGCCAAGACGGAGGGGGCCGGTCTAATTCACCCCTCCACTTT
cdr3_aa: CASSQDGGGRSNSPLHF
v_call: TRBV3-1/TRBV3-2
clone_size: few
d_call: TRBD1
j_call: TRBJ1-6

cdr3_nt: TGTGCCACCAGCAGACCTTATCTTGAGGGCACTGAAGCTTTCTTT
cdr3_aa: CATSRPYLEGTEAFF
v_call: TRBV15
clone_size: NA
d_call: NA
j_call: TRBJ1-1

cdr3_nt: TGTGCCAGCAGTCCTGGGACTAGCGGTGAAGAGACCCAGTACTTC
cdr3_aa: CASSPGTSGEETQYF
v_call: TRBV6-5
clone_size: few
d_call: TRBD2
j_call: TRBJ2-5

cdr3_nt: TGTGCCAGCAGTGAAGATAGGTCCTACAATCAGCCCCAGCATTTT
cdr3_aa: CASSEDRSYNQPQHF
v_call: TRBV6-1
clone_size: NA
d_call: NA
j_call: TRBJ1-5

cdr3_nt: TGCGCCAGCAGCTTGGGCGGGAGCTACAATGAGCAGTTCTTC
cdr3_aa: CASSLGGSYNEQFF
v_call: TRBV5-1
clone_size: few
d_call: TRBD2
j_call: TRBJ2-1

cdr3_nt: TGTGCCAGTAGTATAGATCCCGGGTCCTACAATGAGCAGTTCTTC
cdr3_aa: CASSIDPGSYNEQFF
v_call: TRBV19
clone_size: NA
d_call: NA
j_call: TRBJ2-1

cdr3_nt: TGTGCCAGTAGTTTATCCAGGGTTACAGAAGAAAAACTGTTTTTT
cdr3_aa: CASSLSRVTEEKLFF
v_call: TRBV19
clone_size: NA
d_call: NA
j_call: TRBJ1-4